This paragraph reports one T cell receptor beta chain. The antigen remains unidentified. J lost 1 base, V lost 2 bases, and 5 bases had no gene match. CDR1 is MNHEY and CDR2 is SVGAGI in the germline V gene. The CDR3 runs 16 residues. These data are taken from a study of cytomegalovirus exposure and HLA in healthy donors. General observations from the study: The study designated some 180 TCR beta chains cytomegalovirus-associated. Upon later analysis, TCR association rates were observed to vary by HLA locus, being highest for DRB1 and lowest for HLA-C.

With 60 Vbeta and 13 Jbeta primers, the PCR was carried out. Repertoires were generated with immunoSEQ multiplex PCR, while TCRdb's copy carries only in-frame clones and drops some. The data contain 180,000 or so clones, about four fifths of them singletons. The source is a woman aged 25 to 39 in good health and CMV-seronegative. This rearrangement joins TRBV6-5 to TRBJ2-5; 9 bases are shared with TRBD1. Sequenced sample: PBMCs. The CDR3 sequence: CASSYGRTGAQETQYF. The CDR3, as DNA: TGTGCCAGCAGTTACGGACGGACAGGGGCCCAAGAGACCCAGTACTTC.